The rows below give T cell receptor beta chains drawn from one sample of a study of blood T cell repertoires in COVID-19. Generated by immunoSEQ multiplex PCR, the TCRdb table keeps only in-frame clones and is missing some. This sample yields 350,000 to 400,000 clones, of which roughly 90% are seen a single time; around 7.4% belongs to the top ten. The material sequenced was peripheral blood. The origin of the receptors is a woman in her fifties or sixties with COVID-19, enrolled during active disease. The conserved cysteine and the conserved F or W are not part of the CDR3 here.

CDR3aa: ALQPGGGVNYGYT; v_gene: TRBV30; j_gene: TRBJ1-2
CDR3aa: AWNPRDSYNSPLH; v_gene: TRBV30; j_gene: TRBJ1-6
CDR3aa: AQRDRGKSAGANVLT; v_gene: TRBV30; j_gene: TRBJ2-6
CDR3aa: ASTNRGTDTQY; v_gene: TRBV5-1; j_gene: TRBJ2-3
CDR3aa: ASSTRDRATDTQY; v_gene: TRBV5-4; j_gene: TRBJ2-3
CDR3aa: ASSPTGSNEAF; v_gene: TRBV12-3/TRBV12-4; j_gene: TRBJ1-1
CDR3aa: ASSLVFRTGGYT; v_gene: TRBV11-3; j_gene: TRBJ1-2
CDR3aa: ASSYSVPANYGYT; v_gene: TRBV6-7; j_gene: TRBJ1-2
CDR3aa: ASREDRATDTQY; v_gene: TRBV5-1; j_gene: TRBJ2-3
CDR3aa: ASSLVPGNAYEQY; v_gene: TRBV5-1; j_gene: TRBJ2-7
CDR3aa: ASSRTGSGQPQH; v_gene: TRBV9; j_gene: TRBJ1-5
CDR3aa: ASSLESTSEQY; v_gene: TRBV7-9; j_gene: TRBJ2-7
CDR3aa: ASSEDRGRGNEQF; v_gene: TRBV9; j_gene: TRBJ2-1
CDR3aa: ASSPGQNYEQY; v_gene: TRBV18; j_gene: TRBJ2-7
CDR3aa: ASSLLPTNTGELF; v_gene: TRBV2; j_gene: TRBJ2-2
CDR3aa: ASSQVTSGGVETQY; v_gene: TRBV4-1; j_gene: TRBJ2-5